The present TCR beta chain was sequenced within a study of blood T cell repertoires in COVID-19. Study in general: The origin of the acute and convalescent COVID-19 samples was the United States, Italy and Spain.

Germline lookup yields CDR1 SGHNT and CDR2 YYREEE (reference sequence). V was pared by 4 bases and J by 1 base, with 11 bases of the junction left unmatched. The CDR3 is 17 residues long. The age range of participants was about 18 to 89 years, with residence in fewer than 25 US areas. Shortly before study entry, within 2 weeks, exposed participants had met a COVID-19 case. Original processing methods: Amplification from reference gene primers served as the basis for estimated nucleated cell counts. This table comes from immunoSEQ multiplex PCR, and its TCRdb copy is limited to in-frame clones, with some not included. V and J calls and clone size come straight from that table; D and trimming were deduced from the DNA. The sample records approximately 300,000 clones, 75% to 90% being singletons.

This sequence was found in a woman aged 25 to 45 who had been exposed to COVID-19. The genes are TRBV5-4 and TRBJ1-2; TRBD1 agrees at 9 bases. Sequencing input: PBMCs or T cells enriched from blood (not recorded which). The CDR3 region has the DNA TGTGCCAGCAGCACGGGACAGGGTTTTAGGGATAACTATGGCTACACCTTC. It translates to CASSTGQGFRDNYGYTF.